This TCR beta chain was captured in a study of T cells after yellow fever vaccination. Study at large: Low-cell-number fractions were prepared with SMART-Seq v4 Ultra Low Input. The study's findings and limits: The booster saw the reappearance of most primary-vaccination clones (approximately 97% CD4, roughly 87% CD8). Secondary responses were weaker yet peaked faster, day 5 versus 15.

A universal primer site and UMIs were added as TCR cDNA was made by 5'RACE template switching. TCRdb called the 5' RACE reads again in MiXCR, with one record for every CDR3 protein. The sample yields about 430,000 distinct CDR3 sequences, 18% seen once. This clonotype appeared a few times. Its antigen is unidentified. The sequenced sample was PBMCs, obtained before the yellow fever booster vaccination. The TCR comes from a man between 18 and 29 years old who received the YFV17D yellow fever vaccine.

As DNA, the CDR3 is TGTGCCACCAGCAGAGATCTAGGACAGATCTACAATGAGCAGTTCTTC. Translated, it gives CATSRDLGQIYNEQFF. V gene TRBV15 combines with J gene TRBJ2-1, with a possible D match to TRBD1 (6 bases). V lost 0 bases, J lost 3 bases, and 12 bases lay in between. Per the germline V gene, CDR1 is LNHNV and CDR2 is YYDKDF (reference sequence). The CDR3 extends over 16 amino acids.